The rows below give T cell receptor beta chains drawn from one sample of a study of molecular identifiers for immune sequencing clone quantification. TCRdb recomputed calls from the PCR reads with MiXCR, one row per CDR3 protein. Of 35,000 or so distinct CDR3 sequences in the sample, under 20% were seen once. The sample taken for sequencing was naive CD8+ T cells from blood, with Jurkat cell RNA spiked in. These receptors came from a human donor in good health. Some libraries in this study had Jurkat cell RNA spiked in. Both conserved end residues are part of each CDR3. The D gene is left open where the match is weak. Clone sizes are given selectively: once, few, many, or a class where the clone is expanded.

>TRBV5-1|many|TRBJ2-7|-
CASSLSPGAGYEQYF
TGCGCCAGCAGCCTTTCCCCGGGGGCGGGCTACGAGCAGTACTTC
>TRBV20-1|many|TRBJ2-7|-
CSARDPANYEQYF
TGCAGTGCTAGAGATCCGGCTAACTACGAGCAGTACTTC
>TRBV7-6|once|TRBJ2-5|-
CASSLVSRGAETQYF
TGTGCCAGCAGCTTAGTTTCCCGGGGGGCAGAGACCCAGTACTTC
>TRBV3-1|-|TRBJ2-1|-
CASSQDLGGAYNEQFF
TGTGCCAGCAGCCAAGATCTCGGCGGAGCGTACAATGAGCAGTTCTTC
>TRBV7-9|-|TRBJ2-2|-
CASSLVVTVVYTGELFF
TGTGCCAGCAGCTTAGTTGTGACAGTCGTGTACACCGGGGAGCTGTTTTTT
>TRBV4-1|many|TRBJ2-5|-
CASSQRARGIEETQYF
TGCGCCAGCAGCCAGCGGGCCCGAGGAATTGAAGAGACCCAGTACTTC
>TRBV12-3/TRBV12-4|few|TRBJ2-1|TRBD1
CASSQGDHNEQFF
TGTGCCAGCAGTCAGGGGGACCACAATGAGCAGTTCTTC
>TRBV5-3|many|TRBJ2-5|-
CASSLDWGQDTQYF
TGTGCCAGCTCTCTCGACTGGGGTCAAGACACCCAGTACTTT
>TRBV7-9|many|TRBJ2-3|-
CASSFPTDTQYF
TGTGCCAGCAGCTTTCCCACAGATACGCAGTATTTT
>TRBV29-1|many|TRBJ1-2|-
CSVVGANYGYTF
TGCAGCGTTGTAGGGGCCAACTATGGCTACACCTTC
>TRBV30|many|TRBJ2-7|-
CAWSPRLYEQYF
TGTGCCTGGAGTCCAAGGCTCTACGAGCAGTACTTC
>TRBV20-1|many|TRBJ2-7|-
CSAKRSGRVGEQYF
TGCAGTGCCAAGAGATCCGGCAGGGTGGGTGAGCAGTACTTC
>TRBV28|many|TRBJ2-7|TRBD2
CASSWGTSGSTEQYF
TGTGCCAGCAGTTGGGGGACTAGCGGGAGTACCGAGCAGTACTTC
>TRBV6-2/TRBV6-3|-|TRBJ2-3|-
CASTTTPEGVADTQYF
TGTGCCAGCACTACCACCCCGGAGGGGGTCGCAGATACGCAGTATTTT
>TRBV7-9|many|TRBJ2-6|-
CASSSIRDGNVLTF
TGTGCCAGCAGCTCAATCCGGGACGGCAACGTCCTGACTTTC
>TRBV5-5|medium-sized|TRBJ2-7|-
CASSLESGAPYEQYF
TGTGCCAGCAGCTTGGAATCGGGGGCCCCCTACGAGCAGTACTTC
>TRBV30|few|TRBJ2-7|TRBD1
CAWAPTGIHEQYF
TGTGCCTGGGCCCCGACAGGGATCCACGAGCAGTACTTC
>TRBV19|many|TRBJ1-1|TRBD1
CASGEGDSFSSEAFF
TGTGCCAGTGGGGAGGGGGACAGCTTCTCATCTGAAGCTTTCTTT
>TRBV23-1|many|TRBJ2-7|-
CASSQSRAISSYEQYF
TGCGCCAGCAGTCAATCAAGGGCCATAAGCTCCTACGAGCAGTACTTC
>TRBV29-1|few|TRBJ2-2|-
CSVEDGQRNTGELFF
TGCAGCGTTGAGGACGGCCAAAGGAACACCGGGGAGCTGTTTTTT
>TRBV28|few|TRBJ2-5|TRBD2
CASSLTPIAGQETQYF
TGTGCCAGCAGCCTCACTCCTATAGCGGGACAAGAGACCCAGTACTTC
>TRBV19|-|TRBJ2-5|-
CASSTGFQETQYF
TGTGCCAGTAGTACAGGGTTCCAAGAGACCCAGTACTTC
>TRBV6-2/TRBV6-3|-|TRBJ2-7|-
CASNGNSPSYEQYF
TGTGCCAGCAATGGGAACTCTCCATCCTACGAGCAGTACTTC
>TRBV11-3|few|TRBJ2-2|TRBD2
CASSPPGGSEHTGELFF
TGTGCCAGCAGCCCCCCCGGCGGGAGCGAACACACCGGGGAGCTGTTTTTT
>TRBV5-4|many|TRBJ2-5|TRBD2
CASSVLADQETQYF
TGTGCCAGCAGCGTACTAGCGGACCAAGAGACCCAGTACTTC
>TRBV5-1|many|TRBJ2-3|TRBD1
CATRTGASDTQYF
TGCGCCACCCGGACAGGGGCATCGGATACGCAGTATTTT
>TRBV5-5|many|TRBJ2-3|TRBD1
CASSGTVDTQYF
TGTGCCAGCAGCGGGACAGTAGATACGCAGTATTTT
>TRBV4-3|many|TRBJ2-3|-
CASSQARGMQGDTQYF
TGCGCCAGCAGCCAAGCCCGGGGCATGCAAGGAGATACGCAGTATTTT